A single sample is the source of the 25 T cell receptor beta chains below, sequenced in a study of CD8 T cells in Susac syndrome. Random hexamers were used to reverse transcribe the RNA input (roughly 0.5 to 1 ug). TCRdb independently ran MiXCR on the immunoSEQ multiplex PCR reads; one entry per CDR3 protein. Counted here are tens of thousands of distinct CDR3 sequences, around 96% occurring once; the ten biggest clones make up approximately 0.57%. The sequenced material came from CD8+ T cells from PBMCs. The origin of the receptors is a human donor with Susac syndrome.

The chain uses TRBV7-2 and TRBJ2-7; D call uncertain. The CDR3 runs to 13 residues. The V and J ends lost 7 bases and 2 bases respectively, with 12 bases between them. The germline CDR1 and CDR2 sequences are SGHTA and FQGNSA. The CDR3 DNA reads as TGTGCCAGCAACCCTGTCCCAGCCTACGAGCAGTACTTC. This sequence encodes CASNPVPAYEQYF.

The gene calls are TRBV4-1 and TRBJ2-7; D might be TRBD2 (5 bases). The CDR3 length is 15 residues. The V end lost 4 bases, the J end lost 5 bases, and 18 bases lay between the germline ends. Per germline, CDR1 MGHRA and CDR2 YSYEKL. The CDR3 DNA reads TGCGCCAGCAGCCCGAGACTCGCTAGCCCCCACGAGCAGTACTTC. Amino acid sequence: CASSPRLASPHEQYF.

The chain combines TRBV30 with TRBJ2-3; weak D call: TRBD2 (5 bases). CDR3 size: 17 residues. The V end lost 1 base, the J end lost 2 bases, and 19 bases lay between the germline ends. Germline CDR1 is GTSNPN and CDR2 is SVGIG (reference sequence). The CDR3 is CAWSATGLGRTTDTQYF. The CDR3 DNA reads as TGTGCCTGGAGTGCCACCGGATTGGGGAGAACCACAGATACGCAGTATTTT.

The genes are TRBV5-6 and TRBJ2-3; perhaps D is TRBD1 or TRBD2 (5 bases each). V gave up 2 bases and J gave up 2 bases, with 15 bases separating them. The CDR3 length is 16 residues. CDR1 SGHDT and CDR2 YYEEEE come from the germline V gene. The CDR3: CASSFFRDPNTDTQYF. The DNA for the CDR3 is TGTGCCAGCAGCTTCTTCCGGGACCCGAACACAGATACGCAGTATTTT.

V and J are TRBV4-1 and TRBJ2-1, with 8 nucleotides matching TRBD2. CDR1 and CDR2 from the germline V gene are MGHRA and YSYEKL. The CDR3 contains 16 residues. V trimming: 2 bases; J trimming: 2 bases; junction bases outside the gene matches: 5. CDR3 protein: CASSQKAGETYNEQFF. The CDR3 coding sequence is TGCGCCAGCAGCCAAAAAGCGGGAGAAACCTACAATGAGCAGTTCTTC.

This chain uses TRBV9 with TRBJ2-3; TRBD2 agrees at 7 bases. Germline V CDR1 and CDR2: SGDLS, YYNGEE. The CDR3 has 16 residues. V lost 4 bases to trimming and J lost 3 bases; unmatched junction nucleotides: 11. CDR3 DNA sequence: TGTGCCAGCAGCCCCCTAGGGAGGGGTTGGACAGATACGCAGTATTTT. The encoded protein is CASSPLGRGWTDTQYF. The full variable domain, in which reference TRBV9 and TRBJ2-3 provide the parts outside the CDR3, is DSGVTQTPKHLITATGQRVTLRCSPRSGDLSVYWYQQSLDQGLQFLIQYYNGEERAKGNILERFSAQQFPDLHSELNLSSLELGDSALYFCASSPLGRGWTDTQYFGPGTRLTVL.

The chain has TRBV1 and TRBJ2-7. TRBV1 has pseudogene status. The CDR3 is 15 residues long. The CDR3 region is CSTQAGLPGSYEQYF. The CDR3 DNA follows: TGCTCCACCCAGGCTGGGCTACCTGGTTCCTACGAGCAGTACTTC.

J is TRBJ2-7 and V is TRBV11-2; tentatively, D is TRBD1 (6 bases). The length of the CDR3 is 14 residues. The germline CDR1 and CDR2 sequences are SGHAT and FQNNGV. V was cut by 5 bases and J by 5 bases, with 16 bases left in between. The CDR3 bases are TGTGCCAGCAGCGCTCATTGGGGGCAGGACGAGCAGTACTTC. Protein sequence: CASSAHWGQDEQYF.

The V call is TRBV27, the J call TRBJ1-1; D remains unclear. CDR1 and CDR2 (germline): MNHEY, SMNVEV (reference sequence). The V gene lost 9 bases and the J gene lost 8 bases, with 13 bases spanning the gap. The CDR3 runs to 11 residues. The CDR3 DNA is TGTGCCAGTCTTAGAGGGTTCGAAGCTTTCTTT. It specifies CASLRGFEAFF.

The chain combines TRBV2 with TRBJ2-3; tentatively, D is TRBD1 or TRBD2 (5 bases each). Deletions cut 4 bases from V and 6 bases from J, with 14 bases between. This CDR3 region has 14 residues. Per the germline V gene, CDR1 is SNHLY and CDR2 is FYNNEI. CDR3 sequence: CASSGGAATDTQYF. CDR3 coding DNA: TGTGCCAGCAGTGGAGGGGCGGCAACGGATACGCAGTATTTT.

The rearrangement links TRBV30 to TRBJ1-2; D gene unclear. The CDR3 loop spans 13 amino acids. Trimming removed 1 base at V and 4 bases at J, with 10 bases between. Per germline, CDR1 GTSNPN and CDR2 SVGIG (reference sequence). In nucleotides, the CDR3 is TGTGCCTGGAGTGATGGGTATTCCTATGGCTACACCTTC. Translation gives CAWSDGYSYGYTF.

The chain recombines TRBV30 with TRBJ1-5; tentatively, D is TRBD1 (5 bases). The CDR3 contains 14 residues. Trimming removed 2 bases at V and 5 bases at J, with 13 bases between. The germline V gene has CDR1 GTSNPN and CDR2 SVGIG (reference sequence). The chain's CDR3 is CAWSRVGEDQPQHF. The CDR3 nucleotides read TGTGCCTGGAGTAGGGTGGGGGAGGATCAGCCCCAGCATTTT.

V and J are TRBV14 and TRBJ2-4, with D maybe TRBD2 (6 bases). CDR3 length equals 18 residues. V gave up 2 bases and J gave up 2 bases, with 19 bases separating them. Germline-derived CDR1 and CDR2 are SGHDN and FVKESK. The CDR3 loop reads CASSQINVAGTSKNIQYF. DNA for the CDR3: TGTGCCAGCAGCCAAATCAACGTCGCGGGGACTTCCAAAAACATTCAGTACTTC.

This CDR3 is CASREITMDRLSYEQYF. The CDR3 DNA follows: TGTGCCAGCAGGGAAATTACCATGGACCGGCTCTCCTACGAGCAGTACTTC. J is TRBJ2-7 and V is TRBV2; D is uncertain. The CDR3 covers 17 residues. The V end was cut by 6 bases, the J end by 0 bases, with 21 bases between. CDR1 is SNHLY and CDR2 is FYNNEI in the germline V gene.

The chain employs TRBV5-1 and TRBJ1-5; D possibly corresponds to TRBD1 (6 bases). Germline CDR1 reads SGHRS; CDR2 reads YFSETQ. V was shortened by 3 bases and J by 6 bases, with 13 bases between the two germline ends. The CDR3 totals 14 residues. Written as DNA, the CDR3 is TGCGCCAGCAGCTCGGGGGGCCCCAGTCAGCCCCAGCATTTT. Translated, it gives CASSSGGPSQPQHF.

The chain employs TRBV6-5 and TRBJ2-6; either TRBD1 or TRBD2 may supply D (7 bases each). The CDR3 loop spans 18 amino acids. Germline loops: CDR1 MNHEY, CDR2 SVGAGI. V was trimmed by 0 bases and J by 0 bases, leaving 12 bases between them. The CDR3 sequence: CASSYSDREGSGANVLTF. CDR3 nucleotide sequence: TGTGCCAGCAGTTACTCTGACAGGGAGGGCTCTGGGGCCAACGTCCTGACTTTC.

The chain recombines TRBV7-9 with TRBJ1-2; no reliable D call. The CDR3 totals 11 residues. The germline V and J ends were trimmed by 4 bases and 11 bases, with 11 bases remaining between them. The germline V gene encodes CDR1 SEHNR and CDR2 FQNEAQ (reference sequence). DNA for the CDR3: TGTGCCAGCAGCTATTCGGACGTATACACCTTC. Translated, it gives CASSYSDVYTF.

The rearrangement joins TRBV20-1 to TRBJ2-7, with D possibly being TRBD2 (6 bases). The V gene's germline CDR1 is DFQATT and CDR2 SNEGSKA (reference sequence). CDR3 length: 14 residues. The V end lost 3 bases, the J end lost 5 bases, and 17 bases lay between the germline ends. This CDR3 reads CSASLNYPGDEQYF. In DNA form, the CDR3 reads TGCAGTGCTAGCCTAAACTACCCGGGGGACGAGCAGTACTTC.

The genes are TRBV20-1 and TRBJ1-5, with TRBD1 as a possible D gene (6 bases). The CDR3 runs 15 residues. CDR1 is DFQATT, CDR2 SNEGSKA, per germline (reference sequence). Trimming took off 0 bases at V and 10 bases at J, with 19 bases between the two ends. CDR3 sequence (DNA): TGCAGTGCTAGAGATCCAGGGGCCAGCCGTGAACCCCAGCATTTT. Amino acids: CSARDPGASREPQHF.

The chain links TRBV3-1 to TRBJ2-5; the D is unclear. CDR1 and CDR2 (germline): LGHDT, YNNKEL (reference sequence). The CDR3 spans 15 residues. The V gene lost 0 bases and the J gene lost 1 base, with 9 bases spanning the gap. The CDR3 sequence: CASSQDRRPQETQYF. The CDR3 bases are TGTGCCAGCAGCCAAGATCGACGGCCCCAAGAGACCCAGTACTTC.

This chain uses TRBV30 with TRBJ2-7, with D tentatively TRBD1 (6 bases). Germline CDR1 reads GTSNPN; CDR2 reads SVGIG (reference sequence). The CDR3 sequence is 12 residues long. Deletions cut 3 bases from V and 3 bases from J, with 9 bases between. The CDR3 coding sequence is TGTGCCTGGAGGGGACAAATCTACGAGCAGTACTTC. Residues: CAWRGQIYEQYF.

The sample holds one count of this clonotype. This chain connects TRBV4-3 to TRBJ2-5; the match to TRBD2 covers 14 bases. In germline, CDR1 is LGHNA, CDR2 YSLEER. Trimming at V came to 7 bases and at J to 3 bases, leaving 10 bases not matched to a gene. The CDR3 totals 17 residues. For the CDR3, the DNA is TGCGCCAGCACCGGGACTAGCGGGGGTGGGGGGGAAGAGACCCAGTACTTC. Its protein product is CASTGTSGGGGEETQYF.

The CDR3 is CASSPPRRMGTGELFF. The DNA for the CDR3 is TGTGCCAGCAGCCCTCCCCGCAGGATGGGCACCGGGGAGCTGTTTTTT. The gene calls are TRBV12-3 or TRBV12-4 and TRBJ2-2, with D unclear. The V gene lost 6 bases and the J gene lost 4 bases, with 18 bases spanning the gap. The CDR3 has 16 amino acids.

The rearrangement uses TRBV29-1 and TRBJ1-3; 9 bases align to TRBD1. The CDR3 totals 12 residues. V lost 3 bases to trimming and J lost 8 bases; unmatched junction nucleotides: 2. Per the germline V gene, CDR1 is SQVTM and CDR2 is ANQGSEA. Here the CDR3 DNA reads TGCAGCGTTGAGGGACAGGGTGACACCATATATTTT. Protein: CSVEGQGDTIYF. The full variable domain, in which reference TRBV29-1 and TRBJ1-3 provide the parts outside the CDR3, is SAVISQKPSRDICQRGTSLTIQCQVDSQVTMMFWYRQQPGQSLTLIATANQGSEATYESGFVIDKFPISRPNLTFSTLTVSNMSPEDSSIYLCSVEGQGDTIYFGEGSWLTVV.

The V call is TRBV5-1, the J call TRBJ2-3; D is unclear. The length of the CDR3 is 13 residues. Germline values: CDR1 SGHRS, CDR2 YFSETQ. V was clipped by 0 bases and J by 4 bases, with 6 bases between them. The CDR3: CASSLVVADTQYF. The CDR3 DNA sequence: TGCGCCAGCAGCTTGGTCGTCGCAGATACGCAGTATTTT. The variable domain in full, with the rest retrieved from reference TRBV5-1 and TRBJ2-3, is KAGVTQTPRYLIKTRGQQVTLSCSPISGHRSVSWYQQTPGQGLQFLFEYFSETQRNKGNFPGRFSGRQFSNSRSEMNVSTLELGDSALYLCASSLVVADTQYFGPGTRLTVL.